Each of the 27 T cell receptor beta chains below was sequenced from the same sample in a study of identical twins. MiXCR, run by TCRdb on the 5' RACE reads, gives a single entry per CDR3 protein. The data show around 470,000 distinct CDR3 sequences, with 12% to 15% seen just once and approximately 0.52% held by the top ten. Another study also made use of these data, one on yellow fever vaccine responses in identical twins.

Sample: CD4+ T cells sorted from blood. The receptors shown here come from a woman in her late teens or twenties in good health.

This clonotype was seen a few times. The rearrangement links TRBV12-3 or TRBV12-4 to TRBJ2-7, with D possibly matching TRBD2 (7 bases). There are 16 residues in the CDR3. The V gene lost 3 bases and the J gene lost 2 bases, with 17 bases spanning the gap. CDR3 sequence reads: CASSFYGRGATYEQYF. CDR3 DNA sequence: TGTGCCAGCAGTTTTTACGGCCGGGGGGCCACCTACGAGCAGTACTTC.

For the CDR3, the DNA is TGCGCCAGCAGCCCTCGTGCGGGAGGGTCCTACGAGCAGTACTTC. This sequence encodes CASSPRAGGSYEQYF. This chain joins TRBV5-1 and TRBJ2-7; TRBD2 matches at 9 bases. This CDR3 spans 15 amino acids. Germline V gene data show CDR1 as SGHRS and CDR2 as YFSETQ. The ends lost 4 bases at V and 1 base at J; junction bases unmatched: 6.

This clonotype has a count of ten or more. J is TRBJ2-7 and V is TRBV29-1, with 8 positions matching TRBD1. The V gene's germline CDR1 is SQVTM and CDR2 ANQGSEA. Trimming took 4 bases from V and 1 from J; bases not matched to a gene: 3. The CDR3 is 13 amino acids. This CDR3 reads CSVGTGRSYEQYF. CDR3 sequence (DNA): TGCAGCGTTGGGACAGGGCGATCCTACGAGCAGTACTTC.

The chain links TRBV7-2 to TRBJ2-3, with 7 bases matching TRBD1. Trimming took 8 bases from V and 3 from J; bases not matched to a gene: 8. The germline V gene has CDR1 SGHTA and CDR2 FQGNSA. There are 14 residues in the CDR3. The CDR3 DNA follows: TGTGCCAGCCGCCCGTCACAGGGGACAGATACGCAGTATTTT. It yields the protein CASRPSQGTDTQYF.

The chain carries TRBV11-2 and TRBJ2-4; no clear D. V lost 1 base and J lost 12, with 10 bases in between. Germline loops: CDR1 SGHAT, CDR2 FQNNGV. The CDR3 sequence is 12 residues long. CDR3: CASSLVASTQYF. The CDR3 DNA is TGTGCCAGCAGCTTAGTGGCCAGTACTCAGTACTTC.

The rearrangement links TRBV7-2 to TRBJ1-4; perhaps TRBD1 as D (5 bases). The CDR3 sequence is 15 residues long. Trimming pared 8 bases from V and 5 bases from J, leaving 18 bases between. Germline CDR1 SGHTA, CDR2 FQGNSA. The CDR3 is CASGIDGRENEKLFF. CDR3 DNA: TGTGCCAGCGGTATAGATGGCAGGGAAAATGAAAAACTGTTTTTT.

This clonotype was found many times. V usage is TRBV20-1 and J usage is TRBJ2-5; no firm D call. The CDR3 is made up of 13 amino acids. CDR1 is DFQATT, CDR2 SNEGSKA, per germline (reference sequence). The ends were cut back, 3 bases at V and 1 base at J, with 9 bases in the middle. In DNA, the CDR3 is TGCAGTGCTAGGTCGATGCTCCAAGAGACCCAGTACTTC. This gives the protein CSARSMLQETQYF.

This clonotype showed up just a few times. This chain links TRBV11-2 with TRBJ1-4, with 7 bases aligning to TRBD1. V was clipped by 1 base and J by 4 bases; unmatched bases: 6. CDR1 is SGHAT and CDR2 is FQNNGV in the germline V gene. The CDR3 has 16 residues. The CDR3 loop reads CASSLGRGTVNEKLFF. CDR3 DNA: TGTGCCAGCAGCTTAGGCAGGGGGACAGTTAATGAAAAACTGTTTTTT. Drawing the rest from reference TRBV11-2 and TRBJ1-4, the complete variable domain is EAGVAQSPRYKIIEKRQSVAFWCNPISGHATLYWYQQILGQGPKLLIQFQNNGVVDDSQLPKDRFSAERLKGVDSTLKIQPAKLEDSAVYLCASSLGRGTVNEKLFFGSGTQLSVL.

This clonotype has at least ten counts. The chain joins TRBV12-3 or TRBV12-4 to TRBJ1-5; D is perhaps TRBD1 (5 bases). The germline V and J ends were trimmed by 8 bases and 2 bases, with 13 bases remaining between them. This CDR3 is 14 amino acids long. The CDR3 is CASRPAGGNQPQHF. In nucleotides, the CDR3 is TGTGCCAGCCGCCCCGCGGGGGGCAATCAGCCCCAGCATTTT.

The chain combines TRBV12-3 or TRBV12-4 with TRBJ1-5; unclear D gene. The V gene lost 3 bases and the J gene lost 5 bases, with 8 bases spanning the gap. The CDR3 is 13 amino acids. CDR3 sequence (DNA): TGTGCCAGCAGTTTGTACCGAGATCAGCCCCAGCATTTT. It is translated as CASSLYRDQPQHF.

This clonotype was picked up a small number of times. The chain links TRBV3-1 to TRBJ2-7; no clear D gene. Trimming pared 0 bases from V and 2 bases from J, leaving 8 bases between. This CDR3 contains 14 residues. Germline assignment: CDR1 LGHDT and CDR2 YNNKEL (reference sequence). The CDR3 here is CASSQDTVTYEQYF. CDR3 nucleotides: TGTGCCAGCAGCCAAGATACGGTAACCTACGAGCAGTACTTC.

This clonotype was picked up many times. This sequence joins TRBV15 and TRBJ1-4; perhaps TRBD1 as D (5 bases). Trimming cost V 0 bases and J 7 bases, with 12 bases left between them. CDR3 size: 15 residues. The germline V gene has CDR1 LNHNV and CDR2 YYDKDF (reference sequence). The CDR3 nucleotides read TGTGCCACCAGCAGAGATCAGGGAGGTAGTGAAAAACTGTTTTTT. Protein sequence: CATSRDQGGSEKLFF.

The table lists this clonotype with a few counts. The V gene is TRBV5-1, the J gene TRBJ2-1; TRBD1 matches 7 bases. Per the germline V gene, CDR1 is SGHRS and CDR2 is YFSETQ. CDR3 size: 15 residues. The J segment lost 5 bases and the V segment lost 0 bases, leaving 5 bases of the junction unmatched. The CDR3 sequence is CASSLGPGQHNEQFF. DNA of the CDR3: TGCGCCAGCAGCTTGGGGCCGGGACAGCACAATGAGCAGTTCTTC.

The DNA of the CDR3 is TGTGCCAGCACCTCTTTAGGAGAGACCCAGTACTTC. This encodes CASTSLGETQYF. This rearrangement joins TRBV28 to TRBJ2-5; the D is unclear. The CDR3 contains 12 residues. Germline CDR1 is MDHEN and CDR2 is SYDVKM. Trimming took off 7 bases at V and 4 bases at J, with 10 bases between the two ends.

The V and J genes are TRBV2 and TRBJ1-6; perhaps TRBD1 as D (6 bases). The V end was cut by 2 bases, the J end by 9 bases, with 11 bases between. CDR1 is SNHLY, CDR2 FYNNEI, per germline. The CDR3 runs to 14 residues. The CDR3 DNA reads TGTGCCAGCAGTGAAAACAGGGCGGGTTCACCCCTCCACTTT. This sequence encodes CASSENRAGSPLHF.

This clonotype was recorded many times. The chain links TRBV7-8 to TRBJ2-3, with D hard to call. V lost 0 bases and J lost 3, with 7 bases in between. CDR3 size: 14 residues. Germline CDR1 reads SGHVS; CDR2 reads FQNEAQ. DNA of the CDR3: TGTGCCAGCAGCTTAGCGGGAATGACAGATACGCAGTATTTT. Protein sequence: CASSLAGMTDTQYF.

This clonotype has only a few counts. For the CDR3, the DNA is TGTGCCACCAGTGATCCTGCCCTGAACACCGGGGAGCTGTTTTTT. It translates to CATSDPALNTGELFF. This chain joins TRBV24-1 and TRBJ2-2; no reliable D call. V dropped 3 bases and J dropped 1 base, with 8 bases sitting between them. In germline, CDR1 is KGHDR, CDR2 SFDVKD. CDR3 length: 15 amino acids.

This chain joins TRBV6-2 or TRBV6-3 and TRBJ2-7; 8 bases are a match to TRBD1. Per germline, CDR1 MNHEY and CDR2 SVGEGT. V dropped 5 bases and J dropped 10; count of bases not matched to a gene: 7. This CDR3 comprises 12 residues. The CDR3 sequence: CASSKGQGRQYF. In nucleotides, the CDR3 is TGTGCCAGCAGTAAAGGACAGGGCCGTCAGTACTTC.

The chain uses TRBV20-1 and TRBJ2-2; TRBD2 agrees at 16 bases. V shed 6 bases, J shed 1 base, and the junction held 11 bases outside the gene matches. Looked up from germline, CDR1 is DFQATT and CDR2 is SNEGSKA (reference sequence). The CDR3 is made up of 19 amino acids. The CDR3 DNA reads TGCAGTGCCCTCTACGGGACTAGCGGGAGGGCCGGGAACACCGGGGAGCTGTTTTTT. Residues: CSALYGTSGRAGNTGELFF.

The rearrangement joins TRBV11-2 to TRBJ2-1, with 10 bases fitting TRBD1. V shed 4 bases and J 9 bases; nucleotides not matched to a gene: 9. The CDR3 covers 15 residues. CDR1 is SGHAT and CDR2 is FQNNGV in the germline V gene. The CDR3 sequence: CASSSTGTGVGEQFF. CDR3 DNA: TGTGCCAGCAGCTCGACCGGGACAGGGGTCGGTGAGCAGTTCTTC.

This clonotype turned up a few times. The chain combines TRBV7-9 with TRBJ2-3, with unresolved D. The CDR3 loop spans 11 amino acids. Germline lookup yields CDR1 SEHNR and CDR2 FQNEAQ (reference sequence). Trimming stripped 7 bases from V and 5 bases from J, with 7 bases between. CDR3 sequence: CASTLQDTQYF. CDR3 coding DNA: TGTGCCAGCACCCTCCAAGATACGCAGTATTTT.

The chain links TRBV5-1 to TRBJ2-2; 15 bases line up with TRBD2. V was clipped by 3 bases and J by 3 bases; unmatched bases: 6. In germline, CDR1 is SGHRS, CDR2 YFSETQ. The CDR3 sequence is 18 residues long. The DNA of the CDR3 is TGCGCCAGCAGCTCGGGACTAGCGGGGGGCCGGGACACCGGGGAGCTGTTTTTT. Translated, it gives CASSSGLAGGRDTGELFF.

This clonotype was observed at least ten times. The V gene is TRBV12-3 or TRBV12-4, the J gene TRBJ1-5; no clear D. The V end was cut by 1 base, the J end by 4 bases, with 5 bases between. The CDR3 length is 13 residues. In DNA, the CDR3 is TGTGCCAGCAGTTTAGGGGAAAATCAGCCCCAGCATTTT. The encoded protein is CASSLGENQPQHF.

At least ten counts were recorded for this clonotype. CDR3 residues: CASSTGTSGSNEQFF. In DNA form, the CDR3 reads TGTGCCAGCAGCACTGGGACTAGCGGGAGCAATGAGCAGTTCTTC. The rearrangement uses TRBV5-4 and TRBJ2-1, with 14 bases aligning to TRBD2. The CDR3 covers 15 residues. V lost 4 bases, J lost 6 bases, and 3 bases stayed unmatched. CDR1 and CDR2 from the germline V gene are SGHNT and YYREEE (reference sequence).

On this clonotype: Since the CDR3 does not end with the conserved phenylalanine or tryptophan, this likely comes from a read error. The V gene is TRBV5-1, the J gene TRBJ2-3; D perhaps matches TRBD1 (6 bases). The V end lost 0 bases, the J end lost 5 bases, and 10 bases lay between the germline ends. The germline gives CDR1 SGHRS, CDR2 YFSETQ. CDR3 length: 14 amino acids. The CDR3 is CASSLEVRGDTQYY. In DNA form, the CDR3 reads TGCGCCAGCAGCTTGGAAGTCAGGGGAGATACGCAGTATTAT.

In its sample, this clonotype was seen a few times. The junction and the germline gene differ at one end; a read error may be behind it. J is TRBJ2-5 and V is TRBV7-7, with 11 bases that match TRBD1. The germline V gene has CDR1 SSHAT and CDR2 FNYEAQ (reference sequence). This CDR3 comprises 15 residues. The CDR3 DNA follows: TGTGCTAGCAGCTCGATGGGACAGGGGGTTGAGACCCAGTACTTC. Amino acid sequence: CASSSMGQGVETQYF.

In this sample, this clonotype turned up a few times. The chain employs TRBV4-2 and TRBJ2-7, with TRBD1 matching over 7 bases. The CDR3 totals 15 residues. The junction had 8 bases not matched to a gene; V was cut back by 2 bases and J by 4 bases. The germline V gene has CDR1 LGHNA and CDR2 YNFKEQ. CDR3 amino acids: CASSQFADRAYEQYF. CDR3 bases: TGTGCCAGCAGCCAATTTGCTGACAGGGCGTACGAGCAGTACTTC.